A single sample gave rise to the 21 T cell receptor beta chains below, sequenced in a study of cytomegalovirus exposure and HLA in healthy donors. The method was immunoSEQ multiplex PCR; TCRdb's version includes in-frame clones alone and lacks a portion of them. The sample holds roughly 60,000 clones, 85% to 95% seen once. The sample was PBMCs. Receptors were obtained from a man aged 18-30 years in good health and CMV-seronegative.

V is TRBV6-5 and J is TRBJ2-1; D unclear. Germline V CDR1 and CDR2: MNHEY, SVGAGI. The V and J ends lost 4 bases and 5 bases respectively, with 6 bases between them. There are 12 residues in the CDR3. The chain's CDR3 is CASSSYNNEQFF. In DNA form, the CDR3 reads TGTGCCAGCAGTTCGTATAACAATGAGCAGTTCTTC.

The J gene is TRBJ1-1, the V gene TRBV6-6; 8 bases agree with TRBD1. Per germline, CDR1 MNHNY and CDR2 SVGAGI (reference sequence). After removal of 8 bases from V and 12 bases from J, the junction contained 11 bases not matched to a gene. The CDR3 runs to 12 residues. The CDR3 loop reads CASDVGDRGPFF. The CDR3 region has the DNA TGTGCCAGCGATGTTGGAGACAGGGGACCTTTCTTT.

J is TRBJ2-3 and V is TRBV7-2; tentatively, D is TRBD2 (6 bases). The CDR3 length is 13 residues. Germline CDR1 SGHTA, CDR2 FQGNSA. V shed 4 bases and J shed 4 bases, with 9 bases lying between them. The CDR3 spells CASSSGLSDTQYF. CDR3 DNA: TGTGCCAGCAGCTCGGGACTCTCAGATACGCAGTATTTT. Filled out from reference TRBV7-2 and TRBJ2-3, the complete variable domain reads GAGVSQSPSNKVTEKGKDVELRCDPISGHTALYWYRQSLGQGLEFLIYFQGNSAPDKSGLPSDRFSAERTGGSVSTLTIQRTQQEDSAVYLCASSSGLSDTQYFGPGTRLTVL.

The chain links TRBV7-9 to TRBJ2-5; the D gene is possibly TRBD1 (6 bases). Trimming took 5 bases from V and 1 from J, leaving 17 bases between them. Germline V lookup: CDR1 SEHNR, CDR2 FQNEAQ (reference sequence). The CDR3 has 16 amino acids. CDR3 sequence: CASSPRAGESQETQYF. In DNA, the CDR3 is TGTGCCAGCAGCCCGAGGGCAGGGGAGAGCCAAGAGACCCAGTACTTC.

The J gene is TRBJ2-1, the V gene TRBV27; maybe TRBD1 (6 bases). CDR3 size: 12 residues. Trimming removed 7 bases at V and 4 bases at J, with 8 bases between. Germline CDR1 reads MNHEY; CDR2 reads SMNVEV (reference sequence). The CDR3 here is CASIDRYNEQFF. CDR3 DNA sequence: TGTGCCAGCATCGACAGGTACAATGAGCAGTTCTTC.

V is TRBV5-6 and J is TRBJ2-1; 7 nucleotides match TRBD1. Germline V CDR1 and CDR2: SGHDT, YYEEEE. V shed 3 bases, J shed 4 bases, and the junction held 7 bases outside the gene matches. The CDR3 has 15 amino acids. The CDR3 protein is CASSWRQGGYNEQFF. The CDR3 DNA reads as TGTGCCAGCAGCTGGAGACAGGGTGGGTACAATGAGCAGTTCTTC.

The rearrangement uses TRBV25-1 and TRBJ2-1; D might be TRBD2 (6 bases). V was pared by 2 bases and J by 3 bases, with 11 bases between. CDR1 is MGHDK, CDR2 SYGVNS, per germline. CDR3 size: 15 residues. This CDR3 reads CASSEAGSGYNEQFF. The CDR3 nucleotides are TGTGCCAGCAGTGAAGCGGGTAGCGGCTACAATGAGCAGTTCTTC.

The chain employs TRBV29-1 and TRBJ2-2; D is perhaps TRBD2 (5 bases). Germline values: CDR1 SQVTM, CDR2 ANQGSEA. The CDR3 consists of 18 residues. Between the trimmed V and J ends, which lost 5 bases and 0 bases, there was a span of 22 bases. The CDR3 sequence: CSVIGEQADDSNTGELFF. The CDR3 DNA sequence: TGCAGCGTTATTGGGGAGCAAGCGGACGATTCGAACACCGGGGAGCTGTTTTTT.

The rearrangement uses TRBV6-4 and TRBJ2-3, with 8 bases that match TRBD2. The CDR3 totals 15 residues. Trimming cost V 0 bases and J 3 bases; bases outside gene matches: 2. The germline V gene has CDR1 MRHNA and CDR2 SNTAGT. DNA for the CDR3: TGTGCCAGCAGTGACTCGGCTAGCGGGACAGATACGCAGTATTTT. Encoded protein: CASSDSASGTDTQYF.

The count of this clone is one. Here the CDR3 reads CSVDGLAGEDEQFF. Here the CDR3 DNA reads TGCAGCGTTGATGGGTTAGCGGGAGAAGATGAGCAGTTCTTC. The V and J genes are TRBV29-1 and TRBJ2-1, with 9 bases identical to TRBD2. The CDR3 has 14 residues. CDR1 SQVTM and CDR2 ANQGSEA come from the germline V gene. J lost 8 bases, V lost 3 bases, and 8 bases had no gene match.

CDR3 DNA sequence: TGTGCCAGTAGTTCACCACGGACAGGGGGAGATACGCAGTATTTT. Its translation is CASSSPRTGGDTQYF. The J gene is TRBJ2-3, the V gene TRBV19; 10 bases map to TRBD1. The V gene's germline CDR1 is LNHDA and CDR2 SQIVND (reference sequence). The V gene end was trimmed by 5 bases and the J gene end by 5 bases; junction bases not matched to a gene: 7. There are 15 residues in the CDR3.

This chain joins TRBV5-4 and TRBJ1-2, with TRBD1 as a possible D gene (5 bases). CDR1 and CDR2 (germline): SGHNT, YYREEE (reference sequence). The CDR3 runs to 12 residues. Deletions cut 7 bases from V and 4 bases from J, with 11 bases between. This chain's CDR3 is CASWGESYGYTF. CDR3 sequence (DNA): TGTGCCAGCTGGGGGGAAAGCTATGGCTACACCTTC.

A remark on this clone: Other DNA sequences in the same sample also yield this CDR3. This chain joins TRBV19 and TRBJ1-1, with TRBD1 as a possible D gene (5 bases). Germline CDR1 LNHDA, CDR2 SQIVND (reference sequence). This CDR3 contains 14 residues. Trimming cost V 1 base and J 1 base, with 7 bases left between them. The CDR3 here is CASSIGQGNTEAFF. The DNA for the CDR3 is TGTGCCAGTAGTATAGGCCAGGGGAACACTGAAGCTTTCTTT. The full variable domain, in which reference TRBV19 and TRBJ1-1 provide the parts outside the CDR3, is DGGITQSPKYLFRKEGQNVTLSCEQNLNHDAMYWYRQDPGQGLRLIYYSQIVNDFQKGDIAEGYSVSREKKESFPLTVTSAQKNPTAFYLCASSIGQGNTEAFFGQGTRLTVV.

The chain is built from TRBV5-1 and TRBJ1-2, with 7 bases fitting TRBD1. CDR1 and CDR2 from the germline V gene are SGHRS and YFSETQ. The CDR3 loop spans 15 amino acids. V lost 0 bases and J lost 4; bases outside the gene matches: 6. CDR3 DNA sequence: TGCGCCAGCAGCTTGGGACAGGGTAATGTCTATGGCTACACCTTC. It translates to CASSLGQGNVYGYTF.

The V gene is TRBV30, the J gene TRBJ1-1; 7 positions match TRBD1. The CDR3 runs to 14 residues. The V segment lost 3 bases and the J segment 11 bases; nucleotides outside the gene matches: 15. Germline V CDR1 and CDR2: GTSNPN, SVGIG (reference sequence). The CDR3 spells CAWSRGGGQGQAFF. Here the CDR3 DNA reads TGTGCCTGGAGCCGAGGGGGAGGTCAGGGACAGGCTTTCTTT. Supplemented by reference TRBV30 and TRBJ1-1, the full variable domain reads SQTIHQWPATLVQPVGSPLSLECTVEGTSNPNLYWYRQAAGRGLQLLFYSVGIGQISSEVPQNLSASRPQDRQFILSSKKLLLSDSGFYLCAWSRGGGQGQAFFGQGTRLTVV.

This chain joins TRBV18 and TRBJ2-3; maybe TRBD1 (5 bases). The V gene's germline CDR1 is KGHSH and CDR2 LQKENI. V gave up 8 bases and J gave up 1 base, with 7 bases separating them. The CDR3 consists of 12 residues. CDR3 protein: CASRRGTDTQYF. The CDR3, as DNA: TGTGCCAGCCGCAGGGGCACAGATACGCAGTATTTT.

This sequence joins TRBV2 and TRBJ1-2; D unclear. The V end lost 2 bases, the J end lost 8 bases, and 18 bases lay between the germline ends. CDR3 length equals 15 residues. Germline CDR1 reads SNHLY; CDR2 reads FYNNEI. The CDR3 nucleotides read TGTGCCAGCAGTGAACTGGGGAGCGCGGCGAGGGGCTACACCTTC. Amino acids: CASSELGSAARGYTF.

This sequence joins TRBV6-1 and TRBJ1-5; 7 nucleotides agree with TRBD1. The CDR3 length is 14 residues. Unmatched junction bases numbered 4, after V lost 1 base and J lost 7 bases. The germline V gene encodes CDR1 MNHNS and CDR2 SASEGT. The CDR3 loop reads CASSEGGTEQPQHF. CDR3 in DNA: TGTGCCAGCAGTGAAGGAGGGACAGAGCAGCCCCAGCATTTT.

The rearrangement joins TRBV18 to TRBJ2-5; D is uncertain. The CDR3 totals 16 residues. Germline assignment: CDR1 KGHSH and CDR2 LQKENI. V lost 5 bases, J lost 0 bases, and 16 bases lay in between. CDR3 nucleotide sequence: TGTGCCAGCTCAGCCATGGGCTTGGCTAACCAAGAGACCCAGTACTTC. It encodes CASSAMGLANQETQYF.

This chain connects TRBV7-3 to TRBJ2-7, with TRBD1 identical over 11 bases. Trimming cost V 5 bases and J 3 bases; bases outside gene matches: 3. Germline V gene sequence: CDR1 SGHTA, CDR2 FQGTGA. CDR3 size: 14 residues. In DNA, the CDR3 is TGTGCCAGCAGCACAGGGACAGGGGGCTACGAGCAGTACTTC. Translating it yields CASSTGTGGYEQYF.

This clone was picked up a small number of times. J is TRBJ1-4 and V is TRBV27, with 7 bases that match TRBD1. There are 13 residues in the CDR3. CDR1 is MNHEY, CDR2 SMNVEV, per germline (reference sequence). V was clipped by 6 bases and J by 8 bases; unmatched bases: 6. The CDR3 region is CASSLKQGEKLFF. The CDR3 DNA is TGTGCCAGCAGCTTAAAACAGGGGGAAAAACTGTTTTTT.